A single sample gave rise to the 29 T cell receptor beta chains below, sequenced in a study of OX40 agonist ivuxolimab in advanced cancers. Receptor amplification or capture employed the immunoSEQ multiplex PCR assay. The source is immuneACCESS, and TCRdb retained only in-frame sequences with V and J called. Part of the clones is not carried over; for the studies checked, unresolved V genes explain less than half of this, and the remainder is unexplained. Here the sample has around 83,000 clones; 70% to 85% occur a single time. The top ten clones comprise approximately 7.4% of the sample. Sequenced here: CD4+ or CD8+ T cells sorted from blood, sampled in a trial of the OX40 agonist ivuxolimab. The receptors originated from an adult with an advanced solid tumor such as melanoma, head and neck, liver or kidney cancer.

The chain uses TRBV25-1 and TRBJ1-5; D may be TRBD1 (6 bases). Trimming cost V 10 bases and J 0 bases, with 22 bases left between them. Per the germline V gene, CDR1 is MGHDK and CDR2 is SYGVNS. The CDR3 has 17 residues. DNA of the CDR3: TGTGCCAATGACCGTCAGGGGCGACCTTATAGCAATCAGCCCCAGCATTTT. It is translated as CANDRQGRPYSNQPQHF.

The chain links TRBV27 to TRBJ2-2; TRBD1 matches at 9 bases. The CDR3 contains 17 residues. After removal of 8 bases from V and 5 bases from J, the junction contained 15 bases not matched to a gene. Germline CDR1 reads MNHEY; CDR2 reads SMNVEV (reference sequence). CDR3: CASQPGQGSVGTGELFF. CDR3 nucleotides: TGTGCCAGCCAACCGGGACAGGGATCGGTAGGAACCGGGGAGCTGTTTTTT.

V and J are TRBV5-1 and TRBJ2-2; unclear D gene. CDR1 and CDR2 (germline): SGHRS, YFSETQ. Deletions cut 4 bases from V and 2 bases from J, with 15 bases between. The CDR3 has 16 residues. The CDR3 sequence is CASSPEVSVNTGELFF. The CDR3 region has the DNA TGCGCCAGCAGCCCGGAAGTCAGTGTTAACACCGGGGAGCTGTTTTTT.

The chain employs TRBV6-6 and TRBJ1-2; TRBD1 agrees at 8 bases. V trimming: 6 bases; J trimming: 5 bases; junction bases outside the gene matches: 8. Germline CDR1 and CDR2: MNHNY and SVGAGI (reference sequence). The CDR3 runs 14 residues. CDR3 nucleotides: TGTGCCAGCAGACCCTCGACAGGGGAGTATGGCTACACCTTC. Translating gives CASRPSTGEYGYTF.

The gene calls are TRBV4-3 and TRBJ2-1, with 9 bases that match TRBD2. V was clipped by 0 bases and J by 4 bases; unmatched bases: 4. Germline loops: CDR1 LGHNA, CDR2 YSLEER. CDR3 length: 16 residues. The CDR3 nucleotides read TGCGCCAGCAGCCAAGAACCTAGCGGGGTTTACAATGAGCAGTTCTTC. Its protein is CASSQEPSGVYNEQFF.

CDR3: CASSMTGLEQYF. The CDR3 DNA is TGTGCCAGCAGTATGACAGGTTTGGAGCAGTACTTC. J is TRBJ2-7 and V is TRBV6-5, with D maybe TRBD1 (6 bases). V was shortened by 5 bases and J by 7 bases, with 12 bases between the two germline ends. The CDR3 has 12 residues. The germline CDR1 and CDR2 sequences are MNHEY and SVGAGI.

CDR3 sequence: CSAEGHYEQYF. The CDR3 nucleotides are TGCAGTGCTGAGGGCCACTACGAGCAGTACTTC. The gene calls are TRBV20-1 and TRBJ2-7; TRBD2 might be the D (5 bases). The V end was cut by 5 bases, the J end by 3 bases, with 8 bases between. CDR3 length equals 11 residues. Germline CDR1 is DFQATT and CDR2 is SNEGSKA (reference sequence).

This clone has a single count. The chain is built from TRBV4-1 and TRBJ1-1; 7 bases map to TRBD1. V lost 6 bases and J lost 5; bases outside the gene matches: 15. The CDR3 contains 16 residues. CDR1 is MGHRA and CDR2 is YSYEKL in the germline V gene. Written as DNA, the CDR3 is TGCGCCAGCAGACAGACGACAGGGTCCGTAACAACTGAAGCTTTCTTT. Protein: CASRQTTGSVTTEAFF.

This chain uses TRBV30 with TRBJ1-2, with D possibly matching TRBD1 (6 bases). Germline assignment: CDR1 GTSNPN and CDR2 SVGIG (reference sequence). CDR3 length: 15 residues. The V and J ends lost 0 bases and 3 bases respectively, with 14 bases between them. The CDR3 spells CAWSVTGGQHYGYTF. The CDR3 region has the DNA TGTGCCTGGAGTGTAACGGGGGGACAACACTATGGCTACACCTTC.

This clone was picked up one time. The CDR3 loop is CATSRPTGLNQPQHF. CDR3 in DNA: TGTGCCACCAGCAGACCTACAGGGCTCAATCAGCCCCAGCATTTT. The chain employs TRBV15 and TRBJ1-5; D might be TRBD1 (6 bases). The CDR3 covers 15 residues. Trimming stripped 2 bases from V and 3 bases from J, with 11 bases between. Germline CDR1 and CDR2: LNHNV and YYDKDF (reference sequence).

This chain links TRBV30 with TRBJ2-1; D unresolved. The CDR3 extends over 11 amino acids. The V end lost 5 bases, the J end lost 2 bases, and 4 bases lay between the germline ends. Germline values: CDR1 GTSNPN, CDR2 SVGIG (reference sequence). The CDR3 DNA sequence: TGTGCCTGGGTAACCTACAATGAGCAGTTCTTC. Translation: CAWVTYNEQFF.

This clone was recorded many times. The chain has TRBV19 and TRBJ1-6, with 9 bases fitting TRBD1. J was trimmed by 8 bases and V by 4 bases; bases with no gene match: 9. CDR1 and CDR2 from the germline V gene are LNHDA and SQIVND (reference sequence). The CDR3 has 16 amino acids. This CDR3 reads CASSSGQGYGDSPLHF. CDR3 DNA: TGTGCCAGTAGTAGCGGACAGGGGTATGGAGATTCACCCCTCCACTTT.

The V and J genes are TRBV5-5 and TRBJ2-5, with D maybe TRBD2 (6 bases). Germline V gene data show CDR1 as SGHKS and CDR2 as YYEKEE (reference sequence). The V and J ends lost 3 bases and 7 bases respectively, with 22 bases between them. The CDR3 contains 16 residues. In DNA, the CDR3 is TGTGCCAGCAGCTACGTCCGGGCCACGGGAGAGGTGACCCAGTACTTC. It yields the protein CASSYVRATGEVTQYF.

This clone was counted between two and nine times. The rearrangement uses TRBV30 and TRBJ1-3; 8 bases map to TRBD1. This CDR3 spans 14 amino acids. The germline V gene has CDR1 GTSNPN and CDR2 SVGIG (reference sequence). V dropped 3 bases and J dropped 2; count of bases not matched to a gene: 3. CDR3 region: CAWRGQAPGNTIYF. The CDR3 coding sequence is TGTGCCTGGAGGGGACAGGCCCCTGGAAACACCATATATTTT.

The gene calls are TRBV10-1 and TRBJ2-5, with 8 nucleotides matching TRBD2. Germline assignment: CDR1 WNHNN and CDR2 SYGVQD (reference sequence). Trimming at V came to 7 bases and at J to 5 bases, leaving 9 bases not matched to a gene. This CDR3 is built from 14 residues. This CDR3 reads CASIGLAEGETQYF. The CDR3 nucleotides are TGCGCCAGCATTGGACTAGCTGAGGGGGAGACCCAGTACTTC.

In its sample, this clone was seen once. This sequence joins TRBV15 and TRBJ1-1; D might be TRBD1 (6 bases). Germline CDR1 and CDR2: LNHNV and YYDKDF (reference sequence). This CDR3 is 15 amino acids long. The ends were cut back, 3 bases at V and 11 bases at J, with 22 bases in the middle. The CDR3 sequence: CATSSPAEGRGRAFF. In nucleotides, the CDR3 is TGTGCCACCAGCAGCCCGGCCGAGGGCAGGGGTCGTGCTTTCTTT.

V and J are TRBV5-1 and TRBJ2-1; TRBD2 agrees at 13 bases. CDR1 and CDR2 from the germline V gene are SGHRS and YFSETQ. CDR3 length: 16 amino acids. The V and J ends lost 3 bases and 4 bases, in that order; junction bases with no gene match: 4. CDR3 sequence: CASSSGTSGIYNEQFF. CDR3 in DNA: TGCGCCAGCAGCTCGGGGACTAGCGGGATATACAATGAGCAGTTCTTC.

This clone was counted once. At one of its ends the junction is not consistent with the germline gene, which may arise from a read error. The V and J genes are TRBV19 and TRBJ2-7; 9 nucleotides agree with TRBD2. This CDR3 is built from 14 residues. The germline V gene has CDR1 LNHDA and CDR2 SQIVND (reference sequence). In nucleotides, the CDR3 is TGTGCCAGTAGTACCGGGACTAGCTCCAACGAGCAGTACTTC. It yields the protein CASSTGTSSNEQYF.

V is TRBV29-1 and J is TRBJ1-2; no firm D call. V lost 6 bases, J lost 4 bases, and 15 bases lay in between. This CDR3 has 13 amino acids. Germline-derived CDR1 and CDR2 are SQVTM and ANQGSEA. CDR3 region: CSVQGRRLYGYTF. In nucleotides, the CDR3 is TGCAGCGTCCAAGGGAGACGGCTCTATGGCTACACCTTC.

The chain joins TRBV27 to TRBJ2-3, with D possibly TRBD1 on 5 matching bases. The CDR3 has 12 residues. Germline V gives CDR1 MNHEY, CDR2 SMNVEV (reference sequence). With 4 bases removed from V and 10 bases from J, the gap between germline ends came to 12 bases. CDR3 DNA sequence: TGTGCCAGCAGTTCCGATCTCAGGGCGCAGTATTTT. Translated: CASSSDLRAQYF.

The rearrangement joins TRBV6-1 to TRBJ1-4; tentative D call: TRBD1 (5 bases). This CDR3 is 15 amino acids long. Germline values: CDR1 MNHNS, CDR2 SASEGT. V lost 6 bases and J lost 0, with 11 bases in between. The CDR3 nucleotides are TGTGCCAGCAGGATGGGGGGGGCAACTAATGAAAAACTGTTTTTT. Translating gives CASRMGGATNEKLFF.

The V and J genes are TRBV7-2 and TRBJ2-7; D gene ambiguous. Germline assignment: CDR1 SGHTA and CDR2 FQGNSA. The CDR3 sequence is 13 residues long. Trimming left V 5 bases short and J 13 bases short, with 21 bases between. CDR3 coding DNA: TGTGCCAGCAGCGCAAACCGACTTAGGCCGGACTACTTC. This gives the protein CASSANRLRPDYF. Variable domain in full (rest from reference TRBV7-2 and TRBJ2-7): GAGVSQSPSNKVTEKGKDVELRCDPISGHTALYWYRQSLGQGLEFLIYFQGNSAPDKSGLPSDRFSAERTGGSVSTLTIQRTQQEDSAVYLCASSANRLRPDYFGPGTRLTVT.

The rearrangement uses TRBV30 and TRBJ2-1, with a possible D match to TRBD2 (5 bases). V shed 3 bases and J shed 4 bases, with 16 bases lying between them. Per the germline V gene, CDR1 is GTSNPN and CDR2 is SVGIG (reference sequence). The CDR3 runs 15 residues. CDR3: CAWREARRVYNEQFF. DNA for the CDR3: TGTGCCTGGAGGGAGGCCCGGAGAGTATACAATGAGCAGTTCTTC.

Written as DNA, the CDR3 is TGTGCCAGTAGTCATCTTCGGGGGGACACTGAAGCTTTCTTT. Translated, it gives CASSHLRGDTEAFF. This rearrangement joins TRBV19 to TRBJ1-1; D perhaps matches TRBD1 (5 bases). The germline V gene has CDR1 LNHDA and CDR2 SQIVND (reference sequence). V lost 5 bases and J 3 bases, leaving 13 bases between the germline ends. The CDR3 has 14 amino acids.

CDR3 sequence (DNA): TGTGCCAGCAGCGTTTCGTACCAGCGGGGGGCGGGAAGCAATGAGCAGTTCTTC. This codes for CASSVSYQRGAGSNEQFF. The V gene is TRBV9, the J gene TRBJ2-1; 9 bases fit TRBD2. The CDR3 has 18 amino acids. The V gene end was trimmed by 2 bases and the J gene end by 6 bases; junction bases not matched to a gene: 15. Germline V gene data show CDR1 as SGDLS and CDR2 as YYNGEE.

This chain connects TRBV9 to TRBJ2-3; D may be TRBD2 (5 bases). Trimming took off 3 bases at V and 2 bases at J, with 10 bases between the two ends. The CDR3 loop spans 14 amino acids. The germline V gene encodes CDR1 SGDLS and CDR2 YYNGEE. The CDR3, as DNA: TGTGCCAGCAGCGCTCGGACTCTCACAGATACGCAGTATTTT. This translates into CASSARTLTDTQYF.

The chain couples TRBV30 to TRBJ2-5; TRBD2 might be the D (5 bases). The CDR3 runs to 12 residues. The V gene lost 5 bases and the J gene lost 4 bases, with 11 bases spanning the gap. The germline V gene encodes CDR1 GTSNPN and CDR2 SVGIG (reference sequence). CDR3 region: CAWGSFRETQYF. The CDR3 region has the DNA TGTGCCTGGGGGAGTTTTCGAGAGACCCAGTACTTC.

The chain has TRBV5-4 and TRBJ1-2, with 8 bases lining up with TRBD1. The V segment lost 5 bases and the J segment 4 bases; nucleotides outside the gene matches: 7. The germline V gene has CDR1 SGHNT and CDR2 YYREEE (reference sequence). This CDR3 spans 14 amino acids. The CDR3 nucleotides read TGTGCCAGCAGGAGGACAGGGAGGACCTATGGCTACACCTTC. This sequence encodes CASRRTGRTYGYTF. Variable domain in full (rest from reference TRBV5-4 and TRBJ1-2): ETGVTQSPTHLIKTRGQQVTLRCSSQSGHNTVSWYQQALGQGPQFIFQYYREEENGRGNFPPRFSGLQFPNYSSELNVNALELDDSALYLCASRRTGRTYGYTFGSGTRLTVV.

This clone was observed a few times. The rearrangement uses TRBV2 and TRBJ1-4; no firm D call. Deletions cut 4 bases from V and 8 bases from J, with 5 bases between. Germline-derived CDR1 and CDR2 are SNHLY and FYNNEI. CDR3 length equals 11 residues. The CDR3: CASSAYEKLFF. The CDR3 DNA follows: TGTGCCAGCAGTGCGTACGAAAAACTGTTTTTT.